This T cell receptor (beta chain) came from a study of blood T cells in healthy people across ages. Investigators took around 10 milliliters of peripheral blood from every donor. Together with a sample-barcoded 5' primer, a J-beta primer mix was included in a second PCR lasting about 7 to 11 cycles. Using its own MiXCR run on the 5' RACE reads, TCRdb lists one record per CDR3 protein. This sample has roughly 1.5 million distinct CDR3 sequences; 42% occur once, and the top ten carry approximately 4.1%. This clonotype has more than one count but fewer than ten. The sample consisted of blood. The TCR sequence derives from a young woman in good health.

This chain's CDR3 is CASKCFGAECTDTQYF. The CDR3 region has the DNA TGCGCCAGCAAGTGCTTTGGGGCGGAGTGCACAGATACGCAGTATTTT. This chain joins TRBV4-3 and TRBJ2-3; D possibly corresponds to TRBD1 (5 bases). Deletions cut 7 bases from V and 1 base from J, with 18 bases between. CDR3 length: 16 residues. Germline-derived CDR1 and CDR2 are LGHNA and YSLEER.